This T cell receptor beta chain was identified during a study of cytomegalovirus exposure and HLA in healthy donors. Background on the study: Earlier work reported 117 million unique TCR beta sequences from about 200 million T cells.

Study-wide results and caveats: In a later analysis, HLA-associated TCR beta chains were more clonally expanded than equally common others.

On this clone itself: Its target is unknown.

The PCR ran on 60 Vbeta and 13 Jbeta primers. Sequenced by immunoSEQ multiplex PCR; TCRdb stores in-frame clones only, minus some. Among under 200,000 clones listed, about 81% were seen once. The germline V gene has CDR1 MNHEY and CDR2 SVGAGI. This CDR3 comprises 15 residues. V was trimmed by 0 bases and J by 2 bases, leaving 9 bases between them. The TCR originated in a woman between 18 and 29 years old in good health and CMV-seronegative. V and J are TRBV6-5 and TRBJ2-3; D might be TRBD2 (5 bases). The sample was PBMCs. CDR3 sequence (DNA): TGTGCCAGCAGTTACTCTTGGGGAGACACAGATACGCAGTATTTT. It encodes CASSYSWGDTDTQYF.